The present entry profiles one T cell receptor beta chain with its context. As yet, its antigen is unknown. This record belongs to a study of T cell responses to AZD1222 COVID-19 vaccine. Broader study findings: Reports say nearly half of spike-specific TCRs go after unmutated variant regions.

The method was immunoSEQ multiplex PCR; TCRdb's version includes in-frame clones alone and lacks a portion of them. The table shows 90,000 to 130,000 clones, with around nine tenths occurring only once. V gave up 6 bases and J gave up 3 bases, with 6 bases separating them. Germline CDR1 reads MNHNY; CDR2 reads SVGAGI (reference sequence). The CDR3 covers 11 residues. Sequencing was performed on peripheral blood, taken 28 days after the second AZD1222 dose. The genes are TRBV6-6 and TRBJ2-7; D gene ambiguous. The TCR sequence derives from an adult who received the AZD1222 COVID-19 vaccine. CDR3 bases: TGTGCCAGCAGCTGGAGCTACGAGCAGTACTTC. This translates into CASSWSYEQYF.